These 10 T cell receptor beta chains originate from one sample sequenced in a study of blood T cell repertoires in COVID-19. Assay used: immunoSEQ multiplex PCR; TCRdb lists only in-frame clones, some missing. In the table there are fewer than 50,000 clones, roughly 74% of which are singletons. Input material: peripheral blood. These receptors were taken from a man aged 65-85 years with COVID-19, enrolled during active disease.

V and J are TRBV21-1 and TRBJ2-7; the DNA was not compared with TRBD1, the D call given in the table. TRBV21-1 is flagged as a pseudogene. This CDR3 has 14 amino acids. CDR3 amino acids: CAIQRGTGDYEQYF. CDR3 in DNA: TGTGCCATCCAGAGGGGGACAGGGGATTACGAGCAGTACTTC.

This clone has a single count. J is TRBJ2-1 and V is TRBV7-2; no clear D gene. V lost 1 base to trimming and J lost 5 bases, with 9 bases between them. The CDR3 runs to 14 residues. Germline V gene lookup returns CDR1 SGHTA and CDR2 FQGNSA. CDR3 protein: CASSLGLYNNEQFF. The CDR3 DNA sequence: TGTGCCAGCAGCTTAGGTCTCTATAACAATGAGCAGTTCTTC. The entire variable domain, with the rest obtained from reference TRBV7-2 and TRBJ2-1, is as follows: GAGVSQSPSNKVTEKGKDVELRCDPISGHTALYWYRQSLGQGLEFLIYFQGNSAPDKSGLPSDRFSAERTGGSVSTLTIQRTQQEDSAVYLCASSLGLYNNEQFFGPGTRLTVL.

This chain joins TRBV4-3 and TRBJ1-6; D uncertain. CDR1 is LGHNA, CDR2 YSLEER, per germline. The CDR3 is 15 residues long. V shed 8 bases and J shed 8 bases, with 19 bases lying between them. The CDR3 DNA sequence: TGCGCCAGCCGTTCCGACCGAGGGTGGGATTCACCCCTCCACTTT. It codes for CASRSDRGWDSPLHF.

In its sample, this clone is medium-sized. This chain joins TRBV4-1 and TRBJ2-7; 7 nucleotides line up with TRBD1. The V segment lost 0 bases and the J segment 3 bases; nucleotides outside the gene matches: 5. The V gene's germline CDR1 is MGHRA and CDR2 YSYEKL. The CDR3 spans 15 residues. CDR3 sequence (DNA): TGCGCCAGCAGCCAAGACGGACAGGCGGACTACGAGCAGTACTTC. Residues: CASSQDGQADYEQYF.

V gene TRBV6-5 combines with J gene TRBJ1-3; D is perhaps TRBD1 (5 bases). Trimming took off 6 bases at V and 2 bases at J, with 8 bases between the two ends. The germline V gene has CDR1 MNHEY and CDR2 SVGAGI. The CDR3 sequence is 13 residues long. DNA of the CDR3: TGTGCCAGCAGATCGGGGGCTGGAAACACCATATATTTT. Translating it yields CASRSGAGNTIYF.

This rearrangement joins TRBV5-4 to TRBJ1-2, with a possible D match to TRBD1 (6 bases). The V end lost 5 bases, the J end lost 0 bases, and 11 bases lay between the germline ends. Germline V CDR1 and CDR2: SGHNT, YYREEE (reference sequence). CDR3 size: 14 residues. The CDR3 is CASRERGSNYGYTF. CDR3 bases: TGTGCCAGCAGGGAAAGGGGGTCTAACTATGGCTACACCTTC.

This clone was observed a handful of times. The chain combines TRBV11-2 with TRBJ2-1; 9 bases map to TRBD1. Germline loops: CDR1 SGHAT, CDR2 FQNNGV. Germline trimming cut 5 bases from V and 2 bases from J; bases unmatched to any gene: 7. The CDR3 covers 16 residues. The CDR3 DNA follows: TGTGCCAGCAGCGTAGGGACAGGGAAGGCCTACAATGAGCAGTTCTTC. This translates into CASSVGTGKAYNEQFF.

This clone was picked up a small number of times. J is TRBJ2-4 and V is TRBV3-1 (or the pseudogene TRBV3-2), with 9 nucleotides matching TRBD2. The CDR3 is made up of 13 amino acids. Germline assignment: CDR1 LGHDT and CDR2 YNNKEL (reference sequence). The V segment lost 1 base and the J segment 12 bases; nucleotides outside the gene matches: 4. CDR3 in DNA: TGTGCCAGCAGCCAAGGGCGGGAGGGTCGTCAGTACTTC. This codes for CASSQGREGRQYF.

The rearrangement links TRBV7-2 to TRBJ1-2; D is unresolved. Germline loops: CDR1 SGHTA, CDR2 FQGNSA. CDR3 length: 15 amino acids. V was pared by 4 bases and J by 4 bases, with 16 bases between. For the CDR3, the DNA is TGTGCCAGCAGCTGGCGAGGCGAGGATTTCTATGGCTACACCTTC. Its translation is CASSWRGEDFYGYTF.

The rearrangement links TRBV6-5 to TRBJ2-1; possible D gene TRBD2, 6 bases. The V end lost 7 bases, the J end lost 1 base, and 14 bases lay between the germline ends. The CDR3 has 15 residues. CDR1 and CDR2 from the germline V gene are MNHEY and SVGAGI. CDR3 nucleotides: TGTGCCAGCACCCCGAGAGGGACTTCCTACAATGAGCAGTTCTTC. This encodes CASTPRGTSYNEQFF.